This T cell receptor (beta chain) was sequenced for a study of blood T cell repertoires in COVID-19. The V segment lost 4 bases and the J segment 10 bases; nucleotides outside the gene matches: 13. This CDR3 region has 16 residues. Per the germline V gene, CDR1 is LGHDT and CDR2 is YNNKEL (reference sequence). Assay used: immunoSEQ multiplex PCR; TCRdb lists only in-frame clones, some missing. The sample comprises 29,000 or so clones, around 74% of which are singletons, and approximately 7.8% rests with the top ten. This clonotype originated in a woman between 65 and 79 years old with active or convalescent COVID-19. The rearrangement links TRBV3-1 (or the pseudogene TRBV3-2) to TRBJ1-6; 7 bases fit TRBD1. Sequencing was done on a sample of peripheral blood. The CDR3 sequence: CASSPHTGEVISPLHF. CDR3 coding DNA: TGTGCCAGCAGCCCCCATACAGGGGAGGTAATATCACCCCTCCACTTT.